This TCR beta chain was documented in a study of CD8+ T cells in alopecia areata. cDNA reverse transcribed from extracted RNA served as the sequencing template. Method: immunoSEQ multiplex PCR; TCRdb's copy keeps in-frame clones and lacks some. There are roughly 150,000 clones in the sample; 50% to 65% occur only once, and approximately 4.3% lies in the top ten. With respect to this clone: What it binds is unknown.

The CDR3 has 14 residues. Germline V gene sequence: CDR1 SGHNT, CDR2 YYREEE (reference sequence). The V end was cut by 0 bases, the J end by 4 bases, with 11 bases between. Starting from PBMCs, sorting isolated CD4+ and CD8+ T cells. Broader study findings: Researchers reported that TCR sharing among patients proved less clear than in mice, possibly HLA-linked. Scalp lesions, especially in alopecia totalis/universalis, had higher clonality than normal scalp. The study also sequences resident alphabeta T cells of normal skin in scalp samples.

This rearrangement joins TRBV5-4 to TRBJ2-7; D gene unclear. The receptor was derived from a human donor in good health. Sequenced sample: CD4+ T cells sorted from blood. The CDR3 nucleotides read TGTGCCAGCAGCTTGGGCCAGGATTTGTACGAGCAGTACTTC. Translated: CASSLGQDLYEQYF. Looking up the rest from reference TRBV5-4 and TRBJ2-7 gives the full variable domain: ETGVTQSPTHLIKTRGQQVTLRCSSQSGHNTVSWYQQALGQGPQFIFQYYREEENGRGNFPPRFSGLQFPNYSSELNVNALELDDSALYLCASSLGQDLYEQYFGPGTRLTVT.